One and the same sample provided the 27 T cell receptor beta chains below, sequenced in a study of blood T cell repertoires in COVID-19. Some clones are missing from TCRdb's copy, which holds only in-frame ones; the method was immunoSEQ multiplex PCR. In the table there are 450,000 or so clones, 89% of which are singletons. The specimen was peripheral blood. The receptors stem from a woman in her forties with COVID-19, enrolled during active disease.

This rearrangement joins TRBV30 to TRBJ2-1, with 11 bases fitting TRBD2. V lost 2 bases to trimming and J lost 10 bases; unmatched junction nucleotides: 19. CDR3 size: 18 residues. Germline V gives CDR1 GTSNPN, CDR2 SVGIG (reference sequence). The CDR3 nucleotides read TGTGCCTGGAGTTGGGGTTTAGCGGGAGGGCCTGGGGGCAGGGAGCAGTTCTTC. Its translation: CAWSWGLAGGPGGREQFF.

V usage is TRBV28 and J usage is TRBJ1-2, with D uncertain. Germline V gene data show CDR1 as MDHEN and CDR2 as SYDVKM. V lost 4 bases to trimming and J lost 8 bases, with 20 bases between them. The length of the CDR3 is 15 residues. CDR3 protein: CASSWAGRSRRGYTF. In DNA, the CDR3 is TGTGCCAGCAGTTGGGCAGGCAGGTCGAGAAGGGGCTACACCTTC.

The J gene is TRBJ2-5, the V gene TRBV2; a possible D gene is TRBD2 (5 bases). Germline CDR1 and CDR2: SNHLY and FYNNEI. Trimming took off 7 bases at V and 4 bases at J, with 13 bases between the two ends. The CDR3 has 13 amino acids. The CDR3 protein is CASTGKLLETQYF. Written as DNA, the CDR3 is TGTGCCAGCACGGGGAAACTGCTAGAGACCCAGTACTTC.

The gene calls are TRBV20-1 and TRBJ1-1; a possible D gene is TRBD1 (5 bases). The CDR3 extends over 14 amino acids. V lost 3 bases and J 0 bases, leaving 11 bases between the germline ends. Germline CDR1 DFQATT, CDR2 SNEGSKA (reference sequence). The CDR3 sequence is CSASPGTVNTEAFF. CDR3 bases: TGCAGTGCTAGTCCCGGGACTGTGAACACTGAAGCTTTCTTT.

This clone was seen only once. This chain connects TRBV15 to TRBJ2-2; 9 nucleotides line up with TRBD1. V dropped 1 base and J dropped 1; count of bases not matched to a gene: 19. There are 22 residues in the CDR3. Germline loops: CDR1 LNHNV, CDR2 YYDKDF (reference sequence). The CDR3 sequence is CATSRGVYSYGTGIRNTGELFF. DNA of the CDR3: TGTGCCACCAGCAGAGGGGTGTATTCTTACGGGACAGGGATAAGGAACACCGGGGAGCTGTTTTTT.

A single count supports this clone. This chain joins TRBV18 and TRBJ2-1; 10 bases are a match to TRBD1. CDR3 size: 14 residues. After removal of 3 bases from V and 8 bases from J, the junction contained 4 bases not matched to a gene. Germline V CDR1 and CDR2: KGHSH, LQKENI. Written as DNA, the CDR3 is TGTGCCAGCTCACCGGGGACAGGGGATTATGAGCAGTTCTTC. This codes for CASSPGTGDYEQFF.

The V gene is TRBV7-9, the J gene TRBJ1-1; a weak D match, TRBD1 (5 bases). Trimming removed 5 bases at V and 7 bases at J, with 11 bases between. The CDR3 is 12 amino acids. Germline V gene data show CDR1 as SEHNR and CDR2 as FQNEAQ (reference sequence). The DNA for the CDR3 is TGTGCCAGCAGCCGTGGAGGGGATGAAGCTTTCTTT. It translates to CASSRGGDEAFF.

The rearrangement joins TRBV5-4 to TRBJ2-2; 9 positions match TRBD1. CDR3 size: 19 residues. CDR1 is SGHNT and CDR2 is YYREEE in the germline V gene (reference sequence). V lost 4 bases, J lost 5 bases, and 18 bases stayed unmatched. Written as DNA, the CDR3 is TGTGCCAGCAGCGCCCCACACAGGGGGCAAAGAGTAAGGACCGGGGAGCTGTTTTTT. Translation: CASSAPHRGQRVRTGELFF.

CDR3: CAITSGREGTDTQYF. The CDR3 coding sequence is TGTGCCATCACCTCGGGGAGGGAAGGCACAGATACGCAGTATTTT. The chain recombines TRBV10-3 with TRBJ2-3; 7 nucleotides match TRBD2. The CDR3 loop spans 15 amino acids. Trimming removed 7 bases from V and 1 base from J; junction bases left unmatched: 8. CDR1 is ENHRY, CDR2 SYGVKD, per germline.

This clone has just one count. This chain links TRBV12-3 or TRBV12-4 with TRBJ2-7; TRBD1 agrees at 7 bases. The CDR3 totals 11 residues. V gave up 6 bases and J gave up 5 bases; unmatched junction bases: 1. The CDR3 sequence is CASRDRDEQYF. As DNA, the CDR3 is TGTGCCAGCAGAGACAGGGACGAGCAGTACTTC.

This chain links TRBV19 with TRBJ2-5, with D perhaps TRBD2 (5 bases). From germline, CDR1 is LNHDA and CDR2 SQIVND (reference sequence). CDR3 length: 14 residues. Trimming took off 7 bases at V and 5 bases at J, with 17 bases between the two ends. The CDR3 sequence is CASMKWASGETQYF. DNA of the CDR3: TGTGCCAGTATGAAATGGGCCTCGGGGGAGACCCAGTACTTC.

This rearrangement joins TRBV5-1 to TRBJ1-4, with 7 bases identical to TRBD1. The germline V gene encodes CDR1 SGHRS and CDR2 YFSETQ. The CDR3 sequence is 14 residues long. V dropped 8 bases and J dropped 5; count of bases not matched to a gene: 9. CDR3 bases: TGCGCCAGTACGCAGGGGGGTCAGAATGAAAAACTGTTTTTT. Translation gives CASTQGGQNEKLFF.

DNA of the CDR3: TGTGCCAGCAGCTTAAACCAGGATGAAAAACTGTTTTTT. Its protein is CASSLNQDEKLFF. The chain has TRBV7-9 and TRBJ1-4; D is uncertain. Trimming cost V 2 bases and J 6 bases, with 7 bases left between them. CDR1 is SEHNR and CDR2 is FQNEAQ in the germline V gene (reference sequence). The CDR3 runs 13 residues. Full variable domain (outside the CDR3, taken from reference TRBV7-9 and TRBJ1-4): DTGVSQNPRHKITKRGQNVTFRCDPISEHNRLYWYRQTLGQGPEFLTYFQNEAQLEKSRLLSDRFSAERPKGSFSTLEIQRTEQGDSAMYLCASSLNQDEKLFFGSGTQLSVL.

J is TRBJ2-1 and V is TRBV19; 10 bases align to TRBD2. The CDR3 spans 14 residues. The V segment lost 9 bases and the J segment 6 bases; nucleotides outside the gene matches: 8. Looked up from germline, CDR1 is LNHDA and CDR2 is SQIVND (reference sequence). Here the CDR3 reads CASRTGTSANEQFF. Here the CDR3 DNA reads TGTGCCAGCAGGACCGGGACTAGCGCCAATGAGCAGTTCTTC.

The CDR3 loop reads CASSLRGGTGLNEQYF. The DNA of the CDR3 is TGTGCCAGCAGTTTACGGGGCGGGACGGGTCTCAACGAGCAGTACTTC. The V and J genes are TRBV27 and TRBJ2-7; possibly TRBD2 for D (6 bases). Germline values: CDR1 MNHEY, CDR2 SMNVEV (reference sequence). The CDR3 contains 16 residues. V shed 2 bases and J shed 5 bases, with 19 bases lying between them.

V usage is TRBV19 and J usage is TRBJ2-1; TRBD2 agrees at 8 bases. V lost 5 bases and J lost 7; bases outside the gene matches: 16. CDR1 is LNHDA, CDR2 SQIVND, per germline (reference sequence). The CDR3 is made up of 17 amino acids. The CDR3 region has the DNA TGTGCCAGTAGTCCTCGGGCTAGCGGGCGATTAGGGAATGAGCAGTTCTTC. It codes for CASSPRASGRLGNEQFF.

The chain recombines TRBV5-5 with TRBJ1-6; D is unclear. The CDR3 length is 13 residues. In germline, CDR1 is SGHKS, CDR2 YYEKEE (reference sequence). Trimming removed 1 base at V and 7 bases at J, with 6 bases between. The CDR3 protein is CASSLSLNSPLHF. CDR3 DNA: TGTGCCAGCAGCTTGTCTCTGAATTCACCCCTCCACTTT.

The rearrangement links TRBV5-1 to TRBJ1-1; tentative D call: TRBD1 (5 bases). The CDR3 contains 14 residues. Germline V lookup: CDR1 SGHRS, CDR2 YFSETQ. The V end was cut by 0 bases, the J end by 6 bases, with 12 bases between. Here the CDR3 DNA reads TGCGCCAGCAGCTTGGCCGGGGGTCTCCCTGAAGCTTTCTTT. Its translation is CASSLAGGLPEAFF. The whole variable domain, remainder taken from reference TRBV5-1 and TRBJ1-1, is KAGVTQTPRYLIKTRGQQVTLSCSPISGHRSVSWYQQTPGQGLQFLFEYFSETQRNKGNFPGRFSGRQFSNSRSEMNVSTLELGDSALYLCASSLAGGLPEAFFGQGTRLTVV.

The chain links TRBV7-2 to TRBJ1-5; tentatively, D is TRBD1 (6 bases). The CDR3 has 17 amino acids. The V gene's germline CDR1 is SGHTA and CDR2 FQGNSA. V was clipped by 5 bases and J by 1 base, with 18 bases between them. The CDR3 region is CASSLDRPRGSNQPQHF. CDR3 coding DNA: TGTGCCAGCAGCCTCGACAGGCCCCGAGGGAGCAATCAGCCCCAGCATTTT.

This clone was seen a single time. The chain uses TRBV29-1 and TRBJ2-7, with TRBD2 as a possible D gene (6 bases). This CDR3 region has 12 residues. Trimming removed 6 bases at V and 0 bases at J, with 9 bases between. The germline CDR1 and CDR2 sequences are SQVTM and ANQGSEA. CDR3 in DNA: TGCAGCGTGGCGGGGAACTCCTACGAGCAGTACTTC. It yields the protein CSVAGNSYEQYF.

This clone has more than one count but fewer than ten. V and J are TRBV21-1 and TRBJ1-2. TRBV21-1 corresponds to a pseudogene. This CDR3 comprises 16 residues. The CDR3 reads CASPGGMGLIPFGYTF. The CDR3 DNA follows: TGTGCCAGCCCGGGGGGTATGGGACTTATTCCTTTTGGCTACACCTTC.

V and J are TRBV19 and TRBJ1-2; 10 bases align to TRBD1. CDR1 and CDR2 from the germline V gene are LNHDA and SQIVND (reference sequence). J lost 2 bases, V lost 1 base, and 1 base had no gene match. CDR3 length: 15 residues. The CDR3 DNA reads as TGTGCCAGTAGTATAGGGGACAGGGGAAACTATGGCTACACCTTC. This gives the protein CASSIGDRGNYGYTF.

V is TRBV12-5 and J is TRBJ1-1; 9 nucleotides match TRBD1. The V gene end was trimmed by 7 bases and the J gene end by 4 bases; junction bases not matched to a gene: 13. CDR3 size: 16 residues. Germline assignment: CDR1 LGHNT and CDR2 FRNRAP. The CDR3 loop is CASDPDRGWSATEAFF. CDR3 coding DNA: TGTGCTAGTGATCCCGACAGGGGGTGGTCTGCCACTGAAGCTTTCTTT.

The J gene is TRBJ1-6, the V gene TRBV11-1; weak D call: TRBD1 (6 bases). Germline V CDR1 and CDR2: SGHAT, FQDESV (reference sequence). Trimming removed 5 bases from V and 7 bases from J, with 15 bases in between. The CDR3 runs 15 residues. CDR3 DNA: TGTGCCAGCAGCCCCGCCGCAGGGGAGAATTCACCCCTCCACTTT. Amino acids: CASSPAAGENSPLHF.

The chain links TRBV7-8 to TRBJ1-1, with 9 nucleotides matching TRBD1. The germline V gene has CDR1 SGHVS and CDR2 FQNEAQ. The CDR3 consists of 13 residues. The V segment lost 8 bases and the J segment 1 base; nucleotides outside the gene matches: 2. The CDR3 spells CASLDRGNTEAFF. The CDR3, as DNA: TGTGCCAGCCTGGACAGGGGGAACACTGAAGCTTTCTTT. The full variable domain, rest sourced from reference TRBV7-8 and TRBJ1-1, is GAGVSQSPRYKVAKRGQDVALRCDPISGHVSLFWYQQALGQGPEFLTYFQNEAQLDKSGLPSDRFFAERPEGSVSTLKIQRTQQEDSAVYLCASLDRGNTEAFFGQGTRLTVV.

The chain carries TRBV20-1 and TRBJ1-2, with D possibly TRBD1 on 6 matching bases. The germline gives CDR1 DFQATT, CDR2 SNEGSKA (reference sequence). Between the trimmed V and J ends, which lost 3 bases and 4 bases, there was a span of 15 bases. The CDR3 sequence is 14 residues long. The CDR3 sequence: CSASKRGLPYGYTF. The DNA of the CDR3 is TGCAGTGCTAGTAAGCGGGGGCTCCCCTATGGCTACACCTTC.

J is TRBJ1-2 and V is TRBV19; a possible D gene is TRBD1 (6 bases). The CDR3 runs to 13 residues. Looked up from germline, CDR1 is LNHDA and CDR2 is SQIVND (reference sequence). The germline V and J ends were trimmed by 10 bases and 0 bases, with 12 bases remaining between them. Here the CDR3 DNA reads TGTGCCACCCGACAGGCCTCTAACTATGGCTACACCTTC. This codes for CATRQASNYGYTF.